The 21 T cell receptor beta chains reported below all come from one sample, sequenced in a study of blood T cell repertoires in COVID-19. Clones were sequenced by immunoSEQ multiplex PCR, and TCRdb holds only the in-frame ones, with some missing. Of 65,000 to 85,000 clones in the sample, over 70% were seen once. The sequencing sample was made of peripheral blood. The source of these receptors is a human donor in a cohort sampled during active COVID-19.

CDR3 nucleotides: TGTGCCAGCAGCCGGACTGGGGGGGTGTTCGAAAAACTGTTTTTT. As protein: CASSRTGGVFEKLFF. The chain has TRBV28 and TRBJ1-4; a weak D match, TRBD1 (5 bases). Germline assignment: CDR1 MDHEN and CDR2 SYDVKM. The CDR3 extends over 15 amino acids. Trimming left V 6 bases short and J 8 bases short, with 19 bases between.

On this clone: The same CDR3 is also encoded by other DNA sequences in this sample. The chain is built from TRBV6-5 and TRBJ1-6; D possibly corresponds to TRBD1 (6 bases). Per the germline V gene, CDR1 is MNHEY and CDR2 is SVGAGI. This CDR3 contains 13 residues. V was clipped by 6 bases and J by 7 bases, with 10 bases between them. The CDR3 is CASRKTGNSPLHF. The CDR3 DNA reads TGTGCCAGCAGAAAAACAGGGAATTCACCCCTCCACTTT.

The J gene is TRBJ2-1, the V gene TRBV7-3; 8 bases map to TRBD2. CDR1 is SGHTA and CDR2 is FQGTGA in the germline V gene. J was trimmed by 0 bases and V by 6 bases; bases with no gene match: 4. This CDR3 has 15 amino acids. Here the CDR3 reads CASSPSGSSYNEQFF. In DNA, the CDR3 is TGTGCCAGCAGTCCCAGCGGGAGCTCCTACAATGAGCAGTTCTTC.

The CDR3 DNA reads as TGTGCCAGCTCACCGAGGGATACGCAGTATTTT. It yields the protein CASSPRDTQYF. The J gene is TRBJ2-3, the V gene TRBV18; no clear D. Per germline, CDR1 KGHSH and CDR2 LQKENI. V was clipped by 3 bases and J by 6 bases, with 4 bases between them. The CDR3 consists of 11 residues.

The J gene is TRBJ1-1, the V gene TRBV5-4; D may be TRBD1 (5 bases). V was pared by 0 bases and J by 8 bases, with 17 bases between. The germline gives CDR1 SGHNT, CDR2 YYREEE (reference sequence). This CDR3 spans 15 amino acids. CDR3 coding DNA: TGTGCCAGCAGCTTGGACCCCAGGGCGGCCGCGGAAGCTTTCTTT. It translates to CASSLDPRAAAEAFF.

The gene calls are TRBV5-1 and TRBJ2-3, with 7 bases fitting TRBD1. The CDR3 sequence is 17 residues long. CDR1 SGHRS and CDR2 YFSETQ come from the germline V gene. V was pared by 4 bases and J by 2 bases, with 13 bases of the junction left unmatched. The CDR3 DNA is TGCGCCAGCAGCCCGGTGGGACAGACCGCCCTCACAGATACGCAGTATTTT. Its translation is CASSPVGQTALTDTQYF.

The rearrangement uses TRBV28 and TRBJ1-4; the match to TRBD1 covers 8 bases. The germline V gene has CDR1 MDHEN and CDR2 SYDVKM. The J segment lost 7 bases and the V segment lost 5 bases, leaving 9 bases of the junction unmatched. This CDR3 region has 15 residues. The CDR3 sequence: CASSPSRGLGEKLFF. The CDR3 DNA follows: TGTGCCAGCAGTCCGTCCAGGGGGCTTGGTGAAAAACTGTTTTTT.

This chain joins TRBV28 and TRBJ1-2; D is perhaps TRBD1 (6 bases). The CDR3 consists of 10 residues. Germline V gene data show CDR1 as MDHEN and CDR2 as SYDVKM. V was pared by 5 bases and J by 9 bases, with 7 bases between. For the CDR3, the DNA is TGTGCCAGCAGTCGGGACAGCTACACCTTC. Translation: CASSRDSYTF.

This sequence joins TRBV5-1 and TRBJ2-1; D might be TRBD2 (5 bases). V was cut by 0 bases and J by 0 bases, with 10 bases left in between. Germline V CDR1 and CDR2: SGHRS, YFSETQ. The CDR3 covers 16 residues. The CDR3 protein is CASSLGGSSSYNEQFF. CDR3 nucleotide sequence: TGCGCCAGCAGCTTGGGTGGGAGTAGCTCCTACAATGAGCAGTTCTTC.

The chain recombines TRBV6-5 with TRBJ2-7; tentative D call: TRBD1 (5 bases). CDR1 and CDR2 (germline): MNHEY, SVGAGI. V dropped 2 bases and J dropped 3 bases, with 11 bases sitting between them. The CDR3 has 14 amino acids. The CDR3 nucleotides read TGTGCCAGCAGTTACGGGGCCCAGCACTACGAGCAGTACTTC. Protein: CASSYGAQHYEQYF.

The chain carries TRBV11-3 and TRBJ2-2; 9 bases are shared with TRBD1. This CDR3 region has 15 residues. Trimming at V came to 1 base and at J to 6 bases, leaving 3 bases not matched to a gene. Germline V gene sequence: CDR1 SGHNT, CDR2 YENEEA. The CDR3 region is CASSLVGTGSGELFF. CDR3 nucleotide sequence: TGTGCCAGCAGCTTAGTTGGGACAGGGTCCGGGGAGCTGTTTTTT.

The chain uses TRBV5-1 and TRBJ2-1, with 9 bases matching TRBD2. Germline lookup yields CDR1 SGHRS and CDR2 YFSETQ. CDR3 length: 14 amino acids. After removal of 4 bases from V and 5 bases from J, the junction contained 4 bases not matched to a gene. CDR3 loop: CASSAGGGDNEQFF. In DNA, the CDR3 is TGCGCCAGCAGCGCTGGCGGGGGGGACAATGAGCAGTTCTTC.

V usage is TRBV6-5 and J usage is TRBJ1-6; 7 bases line up with TRBD1. Germline lookup yields CDR1 MNHEY and CDR2 SVGAGI. With 3 bases clipped from V and 6 bases from J, the junction kept 5 bases outside the gene matches. The CDR3 loop spans 15 amino acids. The CDR3 bases are TGTGCCAGCAGTTATATTGCAGGGGGTAATTCACCCCTCCACTTT. Translation: CASSYIAGGNSPLHF.

This clone was recorded only once. This chain connects TRBV11-2 to TRBJ1-2; D might be TRBD1 (5 bases). The CDR3 sequence is 16 residues long. Germline V gives CDR1 SGHAT, CDR2 FQNNGV. The ends were cut back, 4 bases at V and 3 bases at J, with 18 bases in the middle. Written as DNA, the CDR3 is TGTGCCAGCAGCTCCCTTAAGACAGTAAGACACTATGGCTACACCTTC. This gives the protein CASSSLKTVRHYGYTF.

The V call is TRBV5-6, the J call TRBJ1-2; D might be TRBD1 (6 bases). The CDR3 is 15 residues long. CDR1 and CDR2 (germline): SGHDT, YYEEEE. The V end lost 0 bases, the J end lost 5 bases, and 14 bases lay between the germline ends. CDR3 nucleotides: TGTGCCAGCAGCTTGGGACAGGTGAGGGGTTATGGCTACACCTTC. Protein: CASSLGQVRGYGYTF.

In its sample, this clone was seen once. The chain carries TRBV19 and TRBJ1-1, with TRBD1 identical over 10 bases. The length of the CDR3 is 18 residues. V lost 5 bases, J lost 4 bases, and 16 bases stayed unmatched. Germline V gives CDR1 LNHDA, CDR2 SQIVND (reference sequence). The CDR3: CASSLGSMDRQGATEAFF. In DNA form, the CDR3 reads TGTGCCAGTAGTTTAGGGTCCATGGATAGACAGGGGGCCACTGAAGCTTTCTTT. Based on the CDR3 plus reference TRBV19 and TRBJ1-1, the full variable domain is DGGITQSPKYLFRKEGQNVTLSCEQNLNHDAMYWYRQDPGQGLRLIYYSQIVNDFQKGDIAEGYSVSREKKESFPLTVTSAQKNPTAFYLCASSLGSMDRQGATEAFFGQGTRLTVV.

This chain connects TRBV7-6 to TRBJ2-3; TRBD2 aligns across 13 bases. The J segment lost 3 bases and the V segment lost 5 bases, leaving 5 bases of the junction unmatched. CDR1 and CDR2 from the germline V gene are SGHVS and FNYEAQ. This CDR3 region has 16 residues. CDR3 coding DNA: TGTGCCAGCAGCCACCGACTAGCGGGAGGAACAGATACGCAGTATTTT. It specifies CASSHRLAGGTDTQYF. The entire variable domain, with the rest obtained from reference TRBV7-6 and TRBJ2-3, is as follows: GAGVSQSPRYKVTKRGQDVALRCDPISGHVSLYWYRQALGQGPEFLTYFNYEAQQDKSGLPNDRFSAERPEGSISTLTIQRTEQRDSAMYRCASSHRLAGGTDTQYFGPGTRLTVL.

The CDR3 DNA follows: TGTGCCAGCAGTTTCAGGGGAGGGAACTATGGCTACACCTTC. Its translation is CASSFRGGNYGYTF. This chain joins TRBV27 and TRBJ1-2, with D possibly being TRBD1 (6 bases). Germline-derived CDR1 and CDR2 are MNHEY and SMNVEV (reference sequence). CDR3 length equals 14 residues. The ends were cut back, 3 bases at V and 2 bases at J, with 10 bases in the middle.

The rearrangement joins TRBV25-1 to TRBJ1-4; 11 nucleotides match TRBD1. The trim removed 4 bases at V and 8 bases at J, leaving 9 bases unmatched. Germline V gene lookup returns CDR1 MGHDK and CDR2 SYGVNS. The CDR3 is 16 amino acids. CDR3 sequence (DNA): TGTGCCAGCAGTGCGAAGCGGGGACAGGGGGAAGAAAAACTGTTTTTT. Translation gives CASSAKRGQGEEKLFF. Filled out from reference TRBV25-1 and TRBJ1-4, the complete variable domain reads EADIYQTPRYLVIGTGKKITLECSQTMGHDKMYWYQQDPGMELHLIHYSYGVNSTEKGDLSSESTVSRIRTEHFPLTLESARPSHTSQYLCASSAKRGQGEEKLFFGSGTQLSVL.

CDR3 in amino acids: CASGDRGYQPQHF. The CDR3 DNA is TGTGCCAGTGGAGACAGGGGCTATCAGCCCCAGCATTTT. This chain joins TRBV19 and TRBJ1-5, with 8 bases fitting TRBD1. The CDR3 spans 13 residues. Germline V lookup: CDR1 LNHDA, CDR2 SQIVND (reference sequence). V lost 8 bases to trimming and J lost 5 bases; unmatched junction nucleotides: 5.

In this sample, this clone turned up a few times. The chain couples TRBV3-1 (or the pseudogene TRBV3-2) to TRBJ2-7, with D possibly matching TRBD2 (5 bases). This CDR3 has 14 residues. Germline-derived CDR1 and CDR2 are LGHDT and YNNKEL (reference sequence). V was trimmed by 3 bases and J by 2 bases, leaving 11 bases between them. The CDR3 DNA is TGTGCCAGCAGCCAGAGGAAGACTACCTACGAGCAGTACTTC. The encoded protein is CASSQRKTTYEQYF.